This TCR beta chain was sequenced during a study of CD8 T cells in Susac syndrome. Findings and limits, study-wide: The study conceded that relatively few individuals underwent its TCR sequencing and HLA analysis.

TCR beta sequencing was performed on blood CD8+ and CD4+ T cells. Notes on this clonotype: Its matching antigen is unknown.

RNA totalling about 0.45 to 1 ug underwent reverse transcription with random hexamers. TCR beta CDR3 was amplified by immunoSEQ multiplex PCR. This amplification extended across 54 Vbeta and 13 Jbeta segments. One entry per CDR3 protein results from TCRdb running MiXCR on the immunoSEQ multiplex PCR reads. The repertoire holds 65,000 to 80,000 distinct CDR3 sequences, with about 91% as singletons. The germline V gene has CDR1 SGDLS and CDR2 YYNGEE. The V and J ends lost 6 bases and 1 base respectively, with 7 bases between them. This CDR3 comprises 13 residues. The sample comprised CD8+ T cells from PBMCs. This clonotype was obtained from a human donor with multiple sclerosis. This chain connects TRBV9 to TRBJ2-2, with D unclear. CDR3 sequence reads: CASNRGNTGELFF. Written as DNA, the CDR3 is TGTGCCAGCAATAGAGGGAACACCGGGGAGCTGTTTTTT.